What follows describes a single TCR beta chain. The antigen remains unidentified. The data stem from a study of CD4 T cells in relation to SARS-CoV-2 and coronaviruses. 75,000 to 100,000 naive or memory CD4+ cells were cultured with CEF peptides for more than nine days. TCRdb keeps only in-frame clones here, not all; method: immunoSEQ multiplex PCR. The sample has about 36,000 clones; just over 75% are singletons. The CDR3 covers 14 residues. The V segment lost 6 bases and the J segment 8 bases; nucleotides outside the gene matches: 8. In germline, CDR1 is MDHEN, CDR2 SYDVKM. The receptor was isolated from an adult with COVID-19. The J gene is TRBJ1-1, the V gene TRBV28, with 11 bases fitting TRBD1. The sequenced material came from memory CD4+ T cells from PBMCs, cultured in vitro. The CDR3 DNA sequence: TGTGCCAGCAGGGACAGGGGGCGTATCTTAGAAGCTTTCTTT. Amino acids: CASRDRGRILEAFF.